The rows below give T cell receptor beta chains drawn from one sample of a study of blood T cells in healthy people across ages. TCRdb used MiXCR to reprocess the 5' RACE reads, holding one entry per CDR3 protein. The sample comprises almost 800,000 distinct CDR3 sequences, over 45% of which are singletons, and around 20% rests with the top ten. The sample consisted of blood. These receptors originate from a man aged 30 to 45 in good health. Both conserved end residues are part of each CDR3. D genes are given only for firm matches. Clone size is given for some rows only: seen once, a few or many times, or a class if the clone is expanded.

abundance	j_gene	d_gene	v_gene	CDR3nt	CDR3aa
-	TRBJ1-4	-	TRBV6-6	TGTGCCAGCAGACGACAGACCAGGGGAGAAAAACTGTTTTTT	CASRRQTRGEKLFF
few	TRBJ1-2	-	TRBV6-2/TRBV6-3	TGTGCCAGCAGTTATTTTGGGGTCCGATATGGCTACACCTTC	CASSYFGVRYGYTF
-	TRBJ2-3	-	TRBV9	TGTGCCAGCAGCGTAGCTCCTCAGGTCAAAGATACGCAGTATTTT	CASSVAPQVKDTQYF
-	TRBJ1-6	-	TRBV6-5	TGTGCCAGCAGTTACTCGAGGCCACCGCTTCATAATTCACCCCTCCACTTT	CASSYSRPPLHNSPLHF
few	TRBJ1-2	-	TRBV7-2	TGTGCCACCCGCCCGGGGGGCAATAATGGCTACACCTTC	CATRPGGNNGYTF
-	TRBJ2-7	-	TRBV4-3	TGCGCCAGCAGCCAAGCGTACATCTACAACTACGAGCAGTACTTC	CASSQAYIYNYEQYF
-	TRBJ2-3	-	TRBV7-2	TGTGCCAGCAGCTGGGCGAGGACCACAGATACGCAGTATTTT	CASSWARTTDTQYF
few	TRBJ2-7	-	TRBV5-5	TGTGCCAGCAGCCTCGGTCAAAAGGTCCCCGAGCAGTACTTC	CASSLGQKVPEQYF
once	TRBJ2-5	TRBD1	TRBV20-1	TGCAGTGCTAGAACGCCCTCAGGGGGCTCTCAAGAGACCCAGTACTTC	CSARTPSGGSQETQYF
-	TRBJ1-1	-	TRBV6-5	TGTGCCAGCAGATCCTTTCAACAGGTGAACACTGAAGCTTTCTTT	CASRSFQQVNTEAFF
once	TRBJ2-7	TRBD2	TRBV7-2	TGTGCCAGCAGCTTGAATAGCGGGGCCCTCAGCTCCTACGGGCAGTACTTC	CASSLNSGALSSYGQYF
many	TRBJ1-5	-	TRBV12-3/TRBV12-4	TGTGCCAGCAGTTTCGGCAGGGACCATCAGCCCCAGCATTTT	CASSFGRDHQPQHF
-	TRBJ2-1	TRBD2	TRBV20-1	TGCAGTGCTCGTGGGACTAGCGGGAACAATGAGCAGTTCTTC	CSARGTSGNNEQFF
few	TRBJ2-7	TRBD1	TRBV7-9	TGTGCCAGCAGCTTAGGTCCGGGACAGCTCTACGAGCAGTACTTC	CASSLGPGQLYEQYF
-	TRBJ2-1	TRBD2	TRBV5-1	TGCGCCAGCAGCGTAACGACTAGCGCGCACAATGAGCAGTTCTTC	CASSVTTSAHNEQFF
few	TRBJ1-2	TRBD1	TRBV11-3	TGTGCCAGCAGTTTAAGAGGGGGCTACGGCTACACCTTC	CASSLRGGYGYTF